These T cell receptor beta chains were read from a single sample in a study of blood T cell repertoires in COVID-19. Profiled with immunoSEQ multiplex PCR; TCRdb holds only in-frame clones, not every one. The sample gives hundreds of thousands of clones, 88% of which show up once; around 7.9% is in the top ten. The sample was PBMCs or T cells enriched from blood (not recorded which). The receptor set was obtained from a woman aged 55-69 years who had recovered from COVID-19. Each CDR3 is given with its conserved first and last residue. D genes are given only for firm matches. Where a row states a size, it is once, few, many or the class of an expanded clone; other rows omit it.

j_gene | abundance | d_gene | v_gene | CDR3aa | CDR3nt
TRBJ2-3 | once | TRBD2 | TRBV6-5 | CASSYSGRLAQDTQYF | TGTGCCAGCAGTTACTCCGGACGACTAGCACAGGATACGCAGTATTTT
TRBJ2-7 | NA | NA | TRBV5-1 | CASSPWALKNEQYF | TGCGCCAGCAGCCCATGGGCCCTAAAGAACGAGCAGTACTTC
TRBJ1-1 | NA | TRBD1 | TRBV18 | CASSHPDRGPEAFF | TGTGCCAGCTCACATCCGGACAGGGGGCCCGAAGCTTTCTTT
TRBJ2-2 | NA | NA | TRBV7-2 | CASGHTGELFF | TGTGCCAGCGGCCACACCGGGGAGCTGTTTTTT
TRBJ2-2 | NA | TRBD1 | TRBV4-2 | CASSQNRDRGLHTGELFF | TGTGCCAGCAGCCAGAACCGGGACAGGGGGCTGCACACCGGGGAGCTGTTTTTT
TRBJ1-3 | few | TRBD1 | TRBV5-1 | CASSYPGQGDTIYF | TGCGCCAGCAGCTACCCGGGACAGGGTGACACCATATATTTT
TRBJ2-2 | NA | TRBD2 | TRBV10-1 | CASKAGPNTGELFF | TGCGCCAGCAAAGCGGGACCGAACACCGGGGAGCTGTTTTTT
TRBJ2-2 | NA | TRBD1 | TRBV20-1 | CSASSGTATGELFF | TGCAGTGCTAGTTCCGGGACAGCCACCGGGGAGCTGTTTTTT
TRBJ1-1 | NA | NA | TRBV9 | CASSVKGTTEAFF | TGTGCCAGCAGCGTTAAGGGGACTACTGAAGCTTTCTTT
TRBJ2-4 | NA | NA | TRBV5-4 | CASSLAGGEDIQYF | TGTGCCAGCAGCTTGGCCGGCGGTGAAGACATTCAGTACTTC
TRBJ1-2 | NA | NA | TRBV30 | CAWTPLDRANYGYTF | TGTGCCTGGACTCCATTGGACAGAGCTAACTATGGCTACACCTTC
TRBJ2-5 | NA | NA | TRBV6-5 | CASSFTGSQETQYF | TGTGCCAGCAGTTTCACAGGGTCCCAAGAGACCCAGTACTTC
TRBJ1-2 | NA | NA | TRBV11-2 | CASSPDVGAGGYTF | TGTGCCAGCAGCCCTGACGTGGGGGCGGGCGGCTACACCTTC
TRBJ2-3 | NA | TRBD1 | TRBV15 | CATSREAGGIGTDTQYF | TGTGCCACCAGCAGAGAGGCAGGGGGCATTGGCACAGATACGCAGTATTTT
TRBJ2-2 | NA | TRBD2 | TRBV12-5 | CASGRTSGGAWTGELFF | TGTGCTAGTGGCCGGACTAGCGGGGGGGCCTGGACCGGGGAGCTGTTTTTT
TRBJ1-4 | NA | NA | TRBV5-1 | CASSIAGTNEKLFF | TGCGCCAGCAGTATAGCGGGGACTAATGAAAAACTGTTTTTT
TRBJ1-1 | NA | NA | TRBV10-3 | CAISGSRNTEAFF | TGTGCCATCAGCGGGAGCAGGAACACTGAAGCTTTCTTT
TRBJ2-7 | NA | TRBD1 | TRBV6-5 | CASGSGTGVEQYF | TGTGCCAGCGGATCCGGGACAGGGGTCGAGCAGTACTTC
TRBJ1-5 | few | NA | TRBV7-9 | CASSRGQSDNQPQHF | TGTGCCAGCAGCCGCGGACAGAGTGACAATCAGCCCCAGCATTTT
TRBJ2-2 | NA | NA | TRBV10-3 | CAIRTSDKQSGELFF | TGTGCCATCAGGACCTCGGACAAACAGTCTGGGGAGCTGTTTTTT
TRBJ1-1 | NA | NA | TRBV2 | CASRSRQEPNTEAFF | TGTGCCAGCAGAAGCCGACAGGAGCCGAACACTGAAGCTTTCTTT
TRBJ2-7 | once | NA | TRBV9 | CASSEGFWGYEQYF | TGTGCCAGCAGCGAGGGGTTTTGGGGCTACGAGCAGTACTTC
TRBJ2-1 | once | NA | TRBV3-1/TRBV3-2 | CASSQQGTDNEQFF | TGTGCCAGCAGCCAACAGGGGACCGACAATGAGCAGTTCTTC
TRBJ1-2 | NA | NA | TRBV2 | CASSPRGNYGYTF | TGTGCCAGCAGTCCCAGGGGAAACTATGGCTACACCTTC
TRBJ1-1 | NA | NA | TRBV5-4 | CASSLVHPTGTEAFF | TGTGCCAGCAGCTTGGTCCATCCTACAGGGACTGAAGCTTTCTTT
TRBJ2-7 | few | NA | TRBV18 | CASSPLYSYEQYF | TGTGCCAGCTCTCCGCTATATTCCTACGAGCAGTACTTC